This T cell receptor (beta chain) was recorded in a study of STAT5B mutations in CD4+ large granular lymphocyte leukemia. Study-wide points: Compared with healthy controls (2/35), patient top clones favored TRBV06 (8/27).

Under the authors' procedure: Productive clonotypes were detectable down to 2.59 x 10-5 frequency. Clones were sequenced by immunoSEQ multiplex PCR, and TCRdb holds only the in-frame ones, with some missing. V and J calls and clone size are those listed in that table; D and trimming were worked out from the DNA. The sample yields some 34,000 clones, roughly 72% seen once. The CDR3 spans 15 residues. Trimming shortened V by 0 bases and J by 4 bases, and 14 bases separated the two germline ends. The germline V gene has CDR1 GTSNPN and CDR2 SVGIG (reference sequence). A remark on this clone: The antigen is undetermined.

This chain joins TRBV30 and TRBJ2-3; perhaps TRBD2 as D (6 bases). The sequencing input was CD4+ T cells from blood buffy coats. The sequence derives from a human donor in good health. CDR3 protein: CAWSVWGGGADTQYF. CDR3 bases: TGTGCCTGGAGTGTGTGGGGAGGAGGCGCAGATACGCAGTATTTT.